This T cell receptor (beta chain) was captured in a study of neurological immune-mediated disorders. The CDR3 is 15 amino acids. With 5 bases clipped from V and 5 bases from J, the junction kept 8 bases outside the gene matches. CDR1 and CDR2 (germline): SNHLY, FYNNEI. Study-wide findings and caveats: No expanded-clone CDR3 amino acid sequence recurred across subjects, suggesting private TCR-beta repertoires.

5'RACE generated cDNA with 10-nucleotide random UMIs. Over 170 million TCR-beta sequences from 15-18 subjects came out of each sequencing run. TCRdb fed the 5' RACE reads into MiXCR, producing one record per CDR3 protein. The sample lists 15,000 to 20,000 distinct CDR3 sequences, roughly 14% occurring once. This clonotype has a count of ten or more. Its matching antigen is unknown. For the unsorted libraries, 2 million PBMCs stored at -80 C served as input. The rearrangement uses TRBV2 and TRBJ2-5, with 10 bases fitting TRBD1. The receptor was derived from a man between 60 and 70 years old with HTLV-1-associated myelopathy (HAM/TSP). The sample taken for sequencing was PBMCs. The CDR3 loop is CASSTADRGIETQYF. CDR3 in DNA: TGTGCCAGCAGTACGGCGGACAGGGGGATTGAGACCCAGTACTTC.